This section outlines one TCR beta chain sequence together with its context. Its cognate antigen is unknown. The cDNA 3' end received a ligated oligonucleotide with a UMI. The first PCR ran 3 to 5 cycles with an equimolar RC1.1 and RC1.2 beta primer mix. TCRdb fed the UMI-ligation and nested PCR reads into MiXCR, producing one record per CDR3 protein. The table has around 56,000 distinct CDR3 sequences, 12% seen once; the top ten hold approximately 9.4%. This record belongs to a study of quantifying T cell responses using KT2 cells. Study overall: Reverse transcription used primers in the TCR alpha and beta constant regions. Under optimum conditions, T4 ligation efficiency was estimated at more than 9.5%.

The V gene's germline CDR1 is SGHNT and CDR2 YYREEE (reference sequence). Losses at the gene ends were 8 bases for V and 1 base for J; bases not matched to a gene: 4. This CDR3 spans 14 amino acids. Notes on the study in general: At about one KT2 cell per 100,000 PBMC, KT2 sequences were still detected.

The sample taken for sequencing was PBMCs spiked with cells of the T cell clone KT2. The chain uses TRBV5-4 and TRBJ2-3; 10 nucleotides line up with TRBD2. The receptor was derived from a human donor. CDR3 nucleotide sequence: TGTGCCAGTCGGGGGACTAGCGGCACAGATACGCAGTATTTT. It translates to CASRGTSGTDTQYF.